This T cell receptor (beta chain) was recorded in a study of blood T cell repertoires in COVID-19. Trimming removed 0 bases at V and 10 bases at J, with 15 bases between. The CDR3 totals 13 residues. CDR1 GTSNPN and CDR2 SVGIG come from the germline V gene (reference sequence). Libraries were prepared by immunoSEQ multiplex PCR; TCRdb keeps only in-frame clonotypes and omits some of them. The table records some 48,000 clones, around 88% of them present only once. Material for sequencing was peripheral blood. The chain links TRBV30 to TRBJ1-1, with D maybe TRBD1 (5 bases). The origin of this receptor is a human donor in a cohort sampled during active COVID-19. In nucleotides, the CDR3 is TGTGCCTGGAGTGTACGCAGGGAGGTCGGAGCTTTCTTT. Protein product: CAWSVRREVGAFF.